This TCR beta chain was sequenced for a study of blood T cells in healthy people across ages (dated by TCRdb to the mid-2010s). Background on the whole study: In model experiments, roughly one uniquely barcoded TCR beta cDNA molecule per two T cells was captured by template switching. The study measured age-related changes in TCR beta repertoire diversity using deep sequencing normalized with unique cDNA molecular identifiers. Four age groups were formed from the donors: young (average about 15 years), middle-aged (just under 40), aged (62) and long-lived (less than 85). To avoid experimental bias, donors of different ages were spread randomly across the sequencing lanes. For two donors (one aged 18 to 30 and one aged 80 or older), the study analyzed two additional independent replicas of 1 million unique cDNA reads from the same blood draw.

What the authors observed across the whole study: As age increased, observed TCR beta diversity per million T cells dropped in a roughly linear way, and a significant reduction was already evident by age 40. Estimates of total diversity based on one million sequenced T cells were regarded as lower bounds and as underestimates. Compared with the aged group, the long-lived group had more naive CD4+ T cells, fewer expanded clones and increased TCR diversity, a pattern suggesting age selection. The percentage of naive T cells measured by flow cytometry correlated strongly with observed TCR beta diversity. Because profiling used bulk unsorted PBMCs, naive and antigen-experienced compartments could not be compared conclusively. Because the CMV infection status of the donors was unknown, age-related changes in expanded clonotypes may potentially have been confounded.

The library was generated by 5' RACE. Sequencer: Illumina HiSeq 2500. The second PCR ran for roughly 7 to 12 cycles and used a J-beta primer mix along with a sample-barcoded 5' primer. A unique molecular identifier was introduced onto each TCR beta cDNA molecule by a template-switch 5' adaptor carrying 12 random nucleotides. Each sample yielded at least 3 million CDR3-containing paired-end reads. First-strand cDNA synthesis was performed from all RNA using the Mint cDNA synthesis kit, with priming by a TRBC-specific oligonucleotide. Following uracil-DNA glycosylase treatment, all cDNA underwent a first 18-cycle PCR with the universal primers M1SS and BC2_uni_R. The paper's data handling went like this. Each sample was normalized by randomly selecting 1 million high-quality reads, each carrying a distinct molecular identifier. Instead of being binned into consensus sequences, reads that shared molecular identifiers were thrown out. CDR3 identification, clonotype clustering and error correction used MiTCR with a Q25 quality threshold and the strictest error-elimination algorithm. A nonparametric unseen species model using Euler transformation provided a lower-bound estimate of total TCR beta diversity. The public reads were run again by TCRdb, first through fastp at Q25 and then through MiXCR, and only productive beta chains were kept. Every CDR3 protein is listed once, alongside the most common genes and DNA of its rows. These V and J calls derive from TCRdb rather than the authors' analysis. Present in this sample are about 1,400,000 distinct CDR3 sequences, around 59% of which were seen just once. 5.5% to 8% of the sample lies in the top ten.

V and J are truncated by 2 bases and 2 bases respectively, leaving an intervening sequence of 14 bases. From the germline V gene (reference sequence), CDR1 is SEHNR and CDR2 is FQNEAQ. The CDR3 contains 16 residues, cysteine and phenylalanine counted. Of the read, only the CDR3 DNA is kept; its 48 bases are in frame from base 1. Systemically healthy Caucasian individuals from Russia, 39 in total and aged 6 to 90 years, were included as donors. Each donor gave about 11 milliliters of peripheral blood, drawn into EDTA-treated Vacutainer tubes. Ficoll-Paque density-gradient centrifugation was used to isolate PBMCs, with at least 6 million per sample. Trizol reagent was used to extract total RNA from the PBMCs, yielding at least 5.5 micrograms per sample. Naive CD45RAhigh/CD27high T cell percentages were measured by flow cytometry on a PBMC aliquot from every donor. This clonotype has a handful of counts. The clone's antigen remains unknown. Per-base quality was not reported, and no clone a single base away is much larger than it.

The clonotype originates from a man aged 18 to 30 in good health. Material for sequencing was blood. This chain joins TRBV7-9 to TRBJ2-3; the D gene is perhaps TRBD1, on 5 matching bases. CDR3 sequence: CASSLLGVGDTDTQYF. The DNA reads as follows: TGTGCCAGCAGCTTACTAGGGGTTGGTGACACAGATACGCAGTATTTT.